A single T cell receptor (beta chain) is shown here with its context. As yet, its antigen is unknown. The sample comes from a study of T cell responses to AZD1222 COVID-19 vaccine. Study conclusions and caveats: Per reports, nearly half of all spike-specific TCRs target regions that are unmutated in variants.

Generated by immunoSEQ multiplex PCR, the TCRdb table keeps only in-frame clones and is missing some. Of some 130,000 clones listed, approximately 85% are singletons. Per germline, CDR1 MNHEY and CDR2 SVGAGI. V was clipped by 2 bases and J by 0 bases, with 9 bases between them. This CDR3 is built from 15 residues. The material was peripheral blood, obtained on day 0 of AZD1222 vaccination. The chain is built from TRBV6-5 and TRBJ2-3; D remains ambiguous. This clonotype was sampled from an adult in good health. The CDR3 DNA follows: TGTGCCAGCAGTTACCTAGGACGGAGCACAGATACGCAGTATTTT. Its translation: CASSYLGRSTDTQYF.